Presented here are 17 T cell receptor beta chains from one specimen sequenced in a study of blood T cell repertoires in COVID-19. Generated by immunoSEQ multiplex PCR, the TCRdb table keeps only in-frame clones and is missing some. The table records approximately 350,000 clones, about 90% of them present only once. The sequencing input was peripheral blood. Receptors were obtained from a woman under 40 with COVID-19, enrolled during active disease.

The J gene is TRBJ1-3, the V gene TRBV7-8, with D possibly being TRBD1 (5 bases). CDR1 is SGHVS and CDR2 is FQNEAQ in the germline V gene. The CDR3 contains 15 residues. V lost 5 bases and J lost 2, with 13 bases in between. CDR3 region: CASSATGTTGNTIYF. The CDR3 coding sequence is TGTGCCAGCAGCGCTACAGGAACCACTGGAAACACCATATATTTT.

This clone was counted once. The V and J genes are TRBV29-1 and TRBJ2-3; TRBD2 matches at 7 bases. From germline, CDR1 is SQVTM and CDR2 ANQGSEA. With 6 bases clipped from V and 1 base from J, the junction kept 10 bases outside the gene matches. The CDR3 sequence is 15 residues long. The CDR3 sequence is CSVRQGGRRTDTQYF. DNA for the CDR3: TGCAGCGTCCGGCAGGGCGGGAGACGCACAGATACGCAGTATTTT.

V gene TRBV19 combines with J gene TRBJ2-7; 8 bases fit TRBD1. The J segment lost 3 bases and the V segment lost 5 bases, leaving 9 bases of the junction unmatched. The CDR3 is made up of 15 amino acids. From germline, CDR1 is LNHDA and CDR2 SQIVND (reference sequence). The CDR3 DNA reads as TGTGCCAGTAGTGCCGGGACAGGAGGATACTACGAGCAGTACTTC. Its translation is CASSAGTGGYYEQYF.

This chain links TRBV6-2 or TRBV6-3 with TRBJ2-3; 14 nucleotides agree with TRBD2. The germline gives CDR1 MNHEY, CDR2 SVGEGT. CDR3 length equals 20 residues. J lost 2 bases, V lost 2 bases, and 12 bases had no gene match. This CDR3 reads CASSYPSRGTSGGNTDTQYF. DNA for the CDR3: TGTGCCAGCAGTTACCCGAGCCGCGGGACTAGCGGGGGAAACACAGATACGCAGTATTTT.

V is TRBV11-3 and J is TRBJ2-5; TRBD2 aligns across 7 bases. The J segment lost 5 bases and the V segment lost 3 bases, leaving 9 bases of the junction unmatched. The CDR3 spans 15 residues. CDR1 is SGHNT and CDR2 is YENEEA in the germline V gene. CDR3 bases: TGTGCCAGCAGCTTCGCGGGGGAGAGGACGGAGACCCAGTACTTC. It translates to CASSFAGERTETQYF.

The chain uses TRBV2 and TRBJ2-3, with 12 bases fitting TRBD2. V lost 0 bases to trimming and J lost 2 bases; unmatched junction nucleotides: 15. In germline, CDR1 is SNHLY, CDR2 FYNNEI. The CDR3 extends over 21 amino acids. CDR3 region: CASSEAQASGRGGEFTDTQYF. CDR3 DNA: TGTGCCAGCAGTGAAGCGCAAGCTAGCGGGAGGGGAGGGGAGTTCACAGATACGCAGTATTTT.

The rearrangement joins TRBV28 to TRBJ2-5, with 7 bases lining up with TRBD2. Germline V gives CDR1 MDHEN, CDR2 SYDVKM. V shed 0 bases and J 5 bases; nucleotides not matched to a gene: 6. This CDR3 has 15 residues. The CDR3 protein is CASSLWGRAGETQYF. The CDR3, as DNA: TGTGCCAGCAGTTTATGGGGGAGGGCAGGGGAGACCCAGTACTTC.

The V and J genes are TRBV5-4 and TRBJ2-5, with 10 nucleotides matching TRBD2. CDR1 is SGHNT, CDR2 YYREEE, per germline (reference sequence). This CDR3 has 14 amino acids. Trimming removed 0 bases from V and 4 bases from J; junction bases left unmatched: 0. In DNA form, the CDR3 reads TGTGCCAGCAGCTTGGGGACTAGCGGAGAGACCCAGTACTTC. Translated, it gives CASSLGTSGETQYF.

This chain uses TRBV7-2 with TRBJ2-7; 7 bases are shared with TRBD2. The germline CDR1 and CDR2 sequences are SGHTA and FQGNSA. V was pared by 2 bases and J by 1 base, with 5 bases of the junction left unmatched. The CDR3 has 15 residues. In DNA, the CDR3 is TGTGCCAGCAGCTTAAGGGTCGGGGGGTCCTACGAGCAGTACTTC. It translates to CASSLRVGGSYEQYF.

This chain connects TRBV18 to TRBJ1-4, with D perhaps matching TRBD1 (6 bases). Germline values: CDR1 KGHSH, CDR2 LQKENI. Trimming removed 1 base at V and 1 base at J, with 10 bases between. CDR3 length: 16 residues. The CDR3: CASSPRTVETNEKLFF. The CDR3 nucleotides are TGTGCCAGCTCACCACGGACAGTCGAAACTAATGAAAAACTGTTTTTT.

This chain links TRBV6-2 or TRBV6-3 with TRBJ2-7, with D tentatively TRBD2 (6 bases). This CDR3 region has 13 residues. Between the trimmed V and J ends, which lost 2 bases and 3 bases, there was a span of 8 bases. The germline CDR1 and CDR2 sequences are MNHEY and SVGEGT. CDR3 loop: CASSYRAGYEQYV. The CDR3, as DNA: TGTGCCAGCAGTTACCGAGCGGGCTACGAGCAGTACGTC.

The chain couples TRBV5-1 to TRBJ2-3; TRBD2 agrees at 7 bases. V was pared by 1 base and J by 0 bases, with 2 bases of the junction left unmatched. CDR1 is SGHRS, CDR2 YFSETQ, per germline. This CDR3 has 15 residues. CDR3 nucleotide sequence: TGCGCCAGCAGCTTGTTCGGGGGGAGCACAGATACGCAGTATTTT. Translating gives CASSLFGGSTDTQYF.

This clone appeared a single time. The chain couples TRBV7-2 to TRBJ2-3; 7 nucleotides match TRBD2. V lost 1 base to trimming and J lost 0 bases; unmatched junction nucleotides: 4. In germline, CDR1 is SGHTA, CDR2 FQGNSA. This CDR3 contains 16 residues. The CDR3 loop is CASSLENSGSTDTQYF. The CDR3 bases are TGTGCCAGCAGCTTAGAGAATAGCGGGAGCACAGATACGCAGTATTTT.

This chain links TRBV27 with TRBJ2-7, with D possibly being TRBD1 (6 bases). V lost 11 bases, J lost 6 bases, and 11 bases lay in between. The germline V gene encodes CDR1 MNHEY and CDR2 SMNVEV (reference sequence). The CDR3 has 10 residues. In DNA form, the CDR3 reads TGTGCCGAGGGGGATTGCGAGCAGTACGTC. It encodes CAEGDCEQYV.

The chain has TRBV4-3 and TRBJ2-3; D not certain. The V end lost 1 base, the J end lost 0 bases, and 8 bases lay between the germline ends. This CDR3 has 15 residues. CDR1 is LGHNA, CDR2 YSLEER, per germline. The CDR3 reads CASSQGASSTDTQYF. The CDR3 DNA follows: TGCGCCAGCAGCCAAGGGGCTTCGAGCACAGATACGCAGTATTTT.

The gene calls are TRBV24-1 and TRBJ1-5; 9 bases map to TRBD1. The CDR3 has 17 residues. Germline V gene sequence: CDR1 KGHDR, CDR2 SFDVKD. The trim removed 5 bases at V and 1 base at J, leaving 8 bases unmatched. The CDR3 nucleotides read TGTGCCACCAGTGGGGGACAGGGAGAAGGAAGCAATCAGCCCCAGCATTTT. It is translated as CATSGGQGEGSNQPQHF.

The chain has TRBV9 and TRBJ1-4, with a possible D match to TRBD1 (6 bases). The V and J ends lost 0 bases and 6 bases respectively, with 9 bases between them. CDR1 and CDR2 from the germline V gene are SGDLS and YYNGEE. The CDR3 runs to 14 residues. CDR3 residues: CASSVGGGDEKLFF. Here the CDR3 DNA reads TGTGCCAGCAGCGTAGGAGGGGGGGATGAAAAACTGTTTTTT. The full variable domain, its missing parts supplied by reference TRBV9 and TRBJ1-4, is DSGVTQTPKHLITATGQRVTLRCSPRSGDLSVYWYQQSLDQGLQFLIQYYNGEERAKGNILERFSAQQFPDLHSELNLSSLELGDSALYFCASSVGGGDEKLFFGSGTQLSVL.